Listed here is a single T cell receptor (beta chain). This CDR3 contains 14 residues. Germline CDR1 and CDR2: LGHNA and YNFKEQ. Trimming removed 0 bases at V and 4 bases at J, with 9 bases between. The data originate from a study of cytomegalovirus exposure and HLA in healthy donors. Across the whole study: About 82 million unique TCRs from HLA-typed donors were held in an early release of data.

PCR primers comprised 60 Vbeta and 13 Jbeta primers. The data were produced by immunoSEQ multiplex PCR, yet TCRdb's version contains in-frame clones alone and is incomplete. Counted here are some 180,000 clones, approximately 80% occurring once; the ten biggest clones make up about 2.7%. The clonotype originates from a woman under 40 in good health and CMV-seronegative. The sample taken for sequencing was PBMCs. The V and J genes are TRBV4-2 and TRBJ1-1; a possible D gene is TRBD1 (6 bases). As DNA, the CDR3 is TGTGCCAGCAGCCAAGATCCAGGGGCCACTGAAGCTTTCTTT. Its protein is CASSQDPGATEAFF.